This paragraph reports one TCR beta chain. The table lists this clonotype with many counts. Its antigen remains unidentified. No much larger clone is present one base from it, and per-base qualities are unavailable. Stable Graves' hyperthyroidism was defined as the absence of progression to ophthalmopathy over 18 months of follow-up. Hyperthyroidism patients were aged 18 to 65 years and newly diagnosed, with disease duration of less than 2 months. Exclusion was applied to patients with uncontrolled infections, other autoimmune diseases, pregnancy or lactation. Diagnoses relied on clinical symptoms, serum thyroxine and TRAb, thyroid ultrasound and orbital computed tomography. Ficoll-Paque density gradient centrifugation was used to isolate PBMCs from approximately 10 ml of fresh peripheral blood. Total RNA was extracted with Trizol reagent, and quality was checked on an Agilent 2100 Bioanalyzer. V and J lose 4 bases and 2 bases, and a span of 14 bases separates them. CDR1 KGHSH and CDR2 LQKENI were looked up in the germline V gene. The CDR3 covers 15 residues, taking in both the cysteine and the phenylalanine. CDR3 DNA only is kept here, 45 bases in frame from base 1.

This entry belongs to a study of T cells in Graves' hyperthyroidism and ophthalmopathy (dated by TCRdb to 2018 to 2020). General notes on the study: Peripheral blood was sampled at the time of initial diagnosis, prior to any treatment. To identify distinguishing TCR V-J signatures, a discovery cohort of about 100 patients was used, comprising roughly 45 with Graves' ophthalmopathy and approximately 58 with stable Graves' hyperthyroidism. The roughly 100 discovery patients were randomly divided into training and test sets at a 7:3 ratio. Once sampling was done, hyperthyroidism patients were given methimazole at a starting dose of 30 mg daily, whereas ophthalmopathy patients were given high-dose intravenous methylprednisolone. Thyroid tissue and blood T-cell repertoires from about six Graves' hyperthyroidism patients were also compared in the study. The paper describes TCR Vbeta CDR3 sequencing of more than 120 peripheral blood samples, made up of about 41 ophthalmopathy patients, 70 to 75 hyperthyroidism patients and 17 progressor patients. Prospective prediction of ophthalmopathy was tested in an independent validation cohort of 18 to 20 hyperthyroidism patients and 15 to 17 patients who later progressed to ophthalmopathy.

Summary of the overall study and its limitations: In validation, progression to ophthalmopathy was predicted by the model with 70.59% sensitivity and around 76% specificity, a median of around 5.9 months before onset. In cross-validation, a model built on a 13 V-J signature told ophthalmopathy apart from stable hyperthyroidism with less than 90% sensitivity and roughly 81% specificity, and in testing the same model reached 80%/75%. Most expanded thyroid clonotypes (frequency above 0.001) were also found in blood, which suggests that blood repertoires may mirror thyroid immune responses. No statistical method was used to set the sample size in advance, and investigators knew the group allocation.

The TCR beta CDR3 regions were amplified from the RNA transcripts. For the first round of RT-PCR on the TCR CDR3, the HTBI primer set was used together with the Qiagen OneStep RT-PCR kit. Libraries were constructed in a second round of multiplex PCR, after which size selection and purification were performed. Sequencing of the libraries was done on an Illumina HiSeq2000 using paired-end 100 bp reads. The paper's processing steps were these. SOAPnuke was used to process the raw data, removing reads that contained adapters or uncalled bases, had a mean Phred below 15, or lacked an exact match to the constant primer or identifier. High-quality paired reads were merged with COPE v1.2.5, and unique nucleotide sequences were defined as clonotypes. Clonotypes were aligned to IMGT TRBV, TRBD and TRBJ reference segments using MiTCR v1.1. The analysis was restricted to V-J combinations with a frequency above 0.0001, which together covered 99.2% of the repertoires. A TCS score was defined as the ratio of F50 (clonal expansion) to E x V (chaos), with BLOSUM62-based TCRdist applied between CDR3 peptides within each V-J. Welch's t-statistics and random forest reduced 514 V-J features to about 13, which were used in a naive Bayes classifier (R e1071). TCRdb trimmed public reads at Q25 via fastp, called clones via MiXCR and kept in-frame beta chains. Identical CDR3 proteins give one entry, which carries the most common genes and DNA. The V and J calls come from TCRdb's annotation, not from the publication. Recorded for this sample are 700,000 or so distinct CDR3 sequences; around 17% of them occurred a single time. 8.4% of the sample belongs to the ten largest clones.

The receptor was derived from a man between 18 and 29 years old with Graves' hyperthyroidism. The rearrangement joined TRBV18 to TRBJ1-2, with TRBD1 as a weak D call on 6 bases. The specimen sequenced was blood. The CDR3 has the sequence CASSRTGSTNYGYTF. The DNA sequence follows: TGTGCCAGCTCACGCACAGGGTCGACCAACTATGGCTACACCTTC.